Presented here are 23 T cell receptor beta chains from one specimen sequenced in a study of persistence of HIV-infected CD4 T cells. Which antigens these TCRs recognize remains unknown. Cells were stimulated with overlapping HIV-1 Gag 15-mer peptides. CD40L-negative CD69-negative CD45RO-high memory CD4+ T cells were sorted as populations depleted of antigen-responding cells. The libraries were made with immunoSEQ version 4 in survey mode. Profiled with immunoSEQ multiplex PCR; TCRdb holds only in-frame clones, not every one. The table records some 58,000 clones, about four fifths of them present only once. Specimen: CD4+ T cells sorted from PBMCs after roughly 17-hour stimulation, collected from a patient who received antiretroviral therapy. The receptors originated from an adult man with HIV who was CMV-seropositive.

The chain combines TRBV6-6 with TRBJ1-1, with a tentative D call TRBD1 (6 bases). The germline CDR1 and CDR2 sequences are MNHNY and SVGAGI (reference sequence). This CDR3 contains 13 residues. V was cut by 5 bases and J by 5 bases, with 12 bases left in between. The CDR3 protein is CASSLGARTEAFF. CDR3 nucleotide sequence: TGTGCCAGCAGTCTGGGGGCGCGAACTGAAGCTTTCTTT.

Worth noting for this clone: A read error may account for a junction end that differs from germline. CDR3 sequence (DNA): TGCGCCAGCAGTGAGAACAGGGATAACTCACCCCTCCACTTT. It codes for CASSENRDNSPLHF. The rearrangement links TRBV10-2 to TRBJ1-6, with D maybe TRBD1 (6 bases). The CDR3 loop spans 14 amino acids. From germline, CDR1 is WSHSY and CDR2 SAAADI.

Regarding this clone: The same CDR3 arises from other DNA sequences in this sample as well. The chain has TRBV19 and TRBJ1-5; D is undetermined. Trimming pared 2 bases from V and 0 bases from J, leaving 5 bases between. The CDR3 is 14 amino acids. CDR1 is LNHDA and CDR2 is SQIVND in the germline V gene (reference sequence). As DNA, the CDR3 is TGTGCCAGTAGTATACGGGGTAGCAATCAGCCCCAGCATTTT. Amino acid sequence: CASSIRGSNQPQHF.

The chain is built from TRBV29-1 and TRBJ1-6; 9 positions match TRBD1. Trimming cost V 6 bases and J 7 bases; bases outside gene matches: 7. This CDR3 region has 14 residues. Per the germline V gene, CDR1 is SQVTM and CDR2 is ANQGSEA. The CDR3 sequence is CSVADRGGNSPLHF. CDR3 in DNA: TGCAGCGTAGCGGACAGGGGCGGGAATTCACCCCTCCACTTT.

The CDR3 protein is CASSSPGGGFSTDTQYF. CDR3 sequence (DNA): TGCGCCAGCAGCTCCCCTGGCGGGGGCTTTAGCACAGATACGCAGTATTTT. The chain links TRBV5-1 to TRBJ2-3; possibly TRBD2 for D (7 bases). CDR1 and CDR2 (germline): SGHRS, YFSETQ. The V and J ends lost 3 bases and 0 bases respectively, with 17 bases between them. This CDR3 region has 17 residues. Complete variable domain (other parts from reference TRBV5-1 and TRBJ2-3): KAGVTQTPRYLIKTRGQQVTLSCSPISGHRSVSWYQQTPGQGLQFLFEYFSETQRNKGNFPGRFSGRQFSNSRSEMNVSTLELGDSALYLCASSSPGGGFSTDTQYFGPGTRLTVL.

The V gene is TRBV3-1 (or the pseudogene TRBV3-2), the J gene TRBJ2-2; 7 bases are shared with TRBD1. The V segment lost 5 bases and the J segment 0 bases; nucleotides outside the gene matches: 3. CDR1 is LGHDT, CDR2 YNNKEL, per germline (reference sequence). This CDR3 is built from 15 residues. CDR3 nucleotide sequence: TGTGCCAGCAGCATAGGGGGCTCGAACACCGGGGAGCTGTTTTTT. Translated: CASSIGGSNTGELFF.

In DNA form, the CDR3 reads TGTGCCAGCAGACAGGGAAGCTATGGCTACACCTTC. This sequence encodes CASRQGSYGYTF. The V gene is TRBV6-5, the J gene TRBJ1-2; tentatively, D is TRBD1 (6 bases). Germline assignment: CDR1 MNHEY and CDR2 SVGAGI. The CDR3 runs 12 residues. V was clipped by 6 bases and J by 4 bases, with 9 bases between them.

This clone was counted once. The chain carries TRBV6-5 and TRBJ2-1; TRBD1 agrees at 8 bases. The CDR3 is made up of 13 amino acids. In germline, CDR1 is MNHEY, CDR2 SVGAGI. V dropped 4 bases and J dropped 5; count of bases not matched to a gene: 1. The CDR3 reads CASSWDRNNEQFF. The CDR3 bases are TGTGCCAGCAGTTGGGACAGGAACAATGAGCAGTTCTTC.

The V gene is TRBV19, the J gene TRBJ1-6; 7 nucleotides agree with TRBD1. The CDR3 sequence is 14 residues long. Losses at the gene ends were 6 bases for V and 8 bases for J; bases not matched to a gene: 7. Germline CDR1 is LNHDA and CDR2 is SQIVND (reference sequence). Written as DNA, the CDR3 is TGTGCCAGTAGCCGGACAGGACTCGATTCACCCCTCCACTTT. Translating gives CASSRTGLDSPLHF.

The chain links TRBV28 to TRBJ2-3; 7 bases align to TRBD1. The V segment lost 8 bases and the J segment 5 bases; nucleotides outside the gene matches: 7. Germline loops: CDR1 MDHEN, CDR2 SYDVKM. The CDR3 consists of 13 residues. The CDR3 nucleotides read TGTGCCAGCTCCCGACAGGGCCAAGATACGCAGTATTTT. This codes for CASSRQGQDTQYF. The full variable domain, its missing parts supplied by reference TRBV28 and TRBJ2-3, is DVKVTQSSRYLVKRTGEKVFLECVQDMDHENMFWYRQDPGLGLRLIYFSYDVKMKEKGDIPEGYSVSREKKERFSLILESASTNQTSMYLCASSRQGQDTQYFGPGTRLTVL.

This clone was seen a single time. This chain uses TRBV19 with TRBJ1-5; D unclear. V shed 3 bases and J shed 3 bases, with 9 bases lying between them. This CDR3 region has 14 residues. Germline V gives CDR1 LNHDA, CDR2 SQIVND (reference sequence). The CDR3 sequence: CASSIEGFNQPQHF. CDR3 sequence (DNA): TGTGCCAGTAGTATTGAGGGTTTCAATCAGCCCCAGCATTTT.

V is TRBV29-1 and J is TRBJ2-1; 7 bases are a match to TRBD2. The CDR3 is 15 residues long. CDR1 and CDR2 from the germline V gene are SQVTM and ANQGSEA. J gave up 6 bases and V 3 bases, and 11 bases lay outside the gene matches. CDR3 in amino acids: CSVDMGLAGFNEQFF. In nucleotides, the CDR3 is TGCAGCGTTGATATGGGGTTAGCGGGTTTCAATGAGCAGTTCTTC.

V is TRBV5-1 and J is TRBJ1-3; no reliable D call. CDR1 SGHRS and CDR2 YFSETQ come from the germline V gene. The CDR3 loop spans 14 amino acids. Trimming pared 4 bases from V and 4 bases from J, leaving 12 bases between. CDR3 coding DNA: TGCGCCAGCAGCCCAACGGGCACGGGAAACACCATATATTTT. This codes for CASSPTGTGNTIYF.

J is TRBJ2-6 and V is TRBV7-2; the D is unclear. The CDR3 has 15 residues. Trimming removed 5 bases from V and 2 bases from J, with 10 bases in between. Germline lookup yields CDR1 SGHTA and CDR2 FQGNSA. CDR3: CASSRLRTGANVLTF. The CDR3 region has the DNA TGTGCCAGCAGCCGTCTGCGGACTGGGGCCAACGTCCTGACTTTC.

This chain uses TRBV3-1 (or the pseudogene TRBV3-2) with TRBJ1-2; tentative D call: TRBD1 (5 bases). Germline V lookup: CDR1 LGHDT, CDR2 YNNKEL (reference sequence). The CDR3 runs 17 residues. Trimming pared 3 bases from V and 0 bases from J, leaving 17 bases between. The CDR3: CASSQRGTLNSNYGYTF. CDR3 nucleotides: TGTGCCAGCAGCCAGAGGGGAACTCTGAATTCTAACTATGGCTACACCTTC.

The CDR3 DNA follows: TGTGCCAGCAGACTGAACACCGGGGAGCTGTTTTTT. Amino acid sequence: CASRLNTGELFF. This rearrangement joins TRBV3-1 (or the pseudogene TRBV3-2) to TRBJ2-2; no definite D call. Trimming cost V 6 bases and J 1 base, with 3 bases left between them. Germline CDR1 and CDR2: LGHDT and YNNKEL (reference sequence). The CDR3 is 12 residues long.

The rearrangement links TRBV28 to TRBJ2-7; 14 bases line up with TRBD2. V lost 5 bases, J lost 0 bases, and 0 bases stayed unmatched. CDR3 length equals 15 residues. Germline values: CDR1 MDHEN, CDR2 SYDVKM. The CDR3 sequence is CASSGTSGGSYEQYF. CDR3 DNA: TGTGCCAGCAGTGGGACTAGCGGGGGCTCCTACGAGCAGTACTTC. Full variable domain (outside the CDR3, taken from reference TRBV28 and TRBJ2-7): DVKVTQSSRYLVKRTGEKVFLECVQDMDHENMFWYRQDPGLGLRLIYFSYDVKMKEKGDIPEGYSVSREKKERFSLILESASTNQTSMYLCASSGTSGGSYEQYFGPGTRLTVT.

This clone was seen a single time. CDR3 bases: TGTGCCAGCACCAGACAGGATTTCTATGGCTACACCTTC. It codes for CASTRQDFYGYTF. This sequence joins TRBV28 and TRBJ1-2, with D perhaps matching TRBD1 (6 bases). The CDR3 spans 13 residues. V shed 7 bases and J shed 4 bases, with 13 bases lying between them. Germline V gene data show CDR1 as MDHEN and CDR2 as SYDVKM.

This clone was detected a few times. The CDR3 here is CASSLDLRAGELFF. The DNA for the CDR3 is TGTGCCAGCAGTCTCGATCTACGTGCCGGGGAGCTGTTTTTT. The J gene is TRBJ2-2, the V gene TRBV27, with D unclear. The V and J ends lost 5 bases and 6 bases respectively, with 13 bases between them. CDR1 is MNHEY, CDR2 SMNVEV, per germline (reference sequence). The CDR3 has 14 residues.

In the case of this clone: The same CDR3 can be traced to other DNA sequences in this sample. The chain links TRBV6-5 to TRBJ1-3; D ambiguous. V dropped 0 bases and J dropped 4 bases, with 10 bases sitting between them. The germline V gene has CDR1 MNHEY and CDR2 SVGAGI. The CDR3 loop spans 15 amino acids. DNA of the CDR3: TGTGCCAGCAGTTACTCGGAAGGGTCCGGAAACACCATATATTTT. This encodes CASSYSEGSGNTIYF.

The V and J genes are TRBV6-1 and TRBJ2-7; no clear D. The V gene lost 3 bases and the J gene lost 4 bases, with 7 bases spanning the gap. The CDR3 totals 12 residues. Germline CDR1 MNHNS, CDR2 SASEGT. The CDR3 sequence: CASSESRYEQYF. CDR3 DNA sequence: TGTGCCAGCAGTGAGTCCCGGTACGAGCAGTACTTC.

The chain combines TRBV14 with TRBJ2-5; a possible D gene is TRBD1 (6 bases). The CDR3 sequence is 17 residues long. Per germline, CDR1 SGHDN and CDR2 FVKESK. V was pared by 1 base and J by 1 base, with 16 bases between. The CDR3 protein is CASSQVRATGRQETQYF. The CDR3 DNA reads as TGTGCCAGCAGCCAAGTTCGTGCGACAGGACGCCAAGAGACCCAGTACTTC.

The rearrangement joins TRBV5-1 to TRBJ1-1; TRBD1 aligns across 10 bases. Trimming removed 7 bases from V and 8 bases from J; junction bases left unmatched: 14. Germline V gene sequence: CDR1 SGHRS, CDR2 YFSETQ. The CDR3 length is 15 residues. The CDR3 nucleotides are TGCGCCAGCGGAATAATACCGGGACAGGGGTCCGAAGCTTTCTTT. This sequence encodes CASGIIPGQGSEAFF.